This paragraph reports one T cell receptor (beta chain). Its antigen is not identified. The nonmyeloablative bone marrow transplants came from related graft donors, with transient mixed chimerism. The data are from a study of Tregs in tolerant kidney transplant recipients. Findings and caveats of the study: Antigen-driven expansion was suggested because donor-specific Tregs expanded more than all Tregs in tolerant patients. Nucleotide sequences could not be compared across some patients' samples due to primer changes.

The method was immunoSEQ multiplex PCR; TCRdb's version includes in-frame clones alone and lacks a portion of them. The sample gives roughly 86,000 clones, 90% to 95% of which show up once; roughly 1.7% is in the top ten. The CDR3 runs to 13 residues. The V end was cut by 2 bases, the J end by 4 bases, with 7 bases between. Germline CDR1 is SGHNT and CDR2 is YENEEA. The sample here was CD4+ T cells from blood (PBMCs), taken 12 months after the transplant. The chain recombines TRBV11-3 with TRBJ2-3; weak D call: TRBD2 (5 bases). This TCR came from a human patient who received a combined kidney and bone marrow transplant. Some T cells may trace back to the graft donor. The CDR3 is CASSLRGADTQYF. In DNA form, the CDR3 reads TGTGCCAGCAGCTTACGGGGTGCAGATACGCAGTATTTT.